The 15 T cell receptor beta chains reported below all come from one sample, sequenced in a study of blood T cell repertoires in COVID-19. Here immunoSEQ multiplex PCR was the method, and the copy in TCRdb shows in-frame clones only, minus some. The top ten hold roughly 18% of the sample, which has around 130,000 clones, roughly 89% seen once. The sequencing sample was made of peripheral blood. These receptors all come from a man aged 45 to 65 with active or convalescent COVID-19.

The table lists this clone with a count of one. The rearrangement uses TRBV19 and TRBJ1-6, with TRBD1 matching 7 bases. The CDR3 has 15 residues. Per the germline V gene, CDR1 is LNHDA and CDR2 is SQIVND (reference sequence). J was trimmed by 3 bases and V by 4 bases; bases with no gene match: 3. This chain's CDR3 is CASSTRDSYNSPLHF. CDR3 bases: TGTGCCAGTAGTACCAGGGACAGCTATAATTCACCCCTCCACTTT.

The chain carries TRBV5-1 and TRBJ2-3; D possibly corresponds to TRBD2 (6 bases). This CDR3 comprises 17 residues. V was pared by 4 bases and J by 3 bases, with 21 bases between. Germline values: CDR1 SGHRS, CDR2 YFSETQ. CDR3 residues: CASSPPGLEGSTDTQYF. For the CDR3, the DNA is TGCGCCAGCAGCCCCCCGGGTTTGGAGGGAAGTACAGATACGCAGTATTTT.

The chain is built from TRBV19 and TRBJ1-2; D unresolved. The germline V gene encodes CDR1 LNHDA and CDR2 SQIVND (reference sequence). The CDR3 has 13 residues. With 7 bases removed from V and 6 bases from J, the gap between germline ends came to 15 bases. The CDR3 here is CASKRKGTDGYTF. The CDR3 DNA is TGTGCCAGTAAGCGGAAGGGTACGGATGGCTACACCTTC.

The rearrangement joins TRBV7-9 to TRBJ2-1; 9 nucleotides align to TRBD2. The CDR3 totals 15 residues. Germline CDR1 reads SEHNR; CDR2 reads FQNEAQ (reference sequence). The trim removed 5 bases at V and 3 bases at J, leaving 5 bases unmatched. The CDR3 region is CASSPLAGLYNEQFF. For the CDR3, the DNA is TGTGCCAGCAGCCCCCTAGCGGGGCTCTACAATGAGCAGTTCTTC.

The V and J genes are TRBV7-9 and TRBJ2-1, with TRBD2 matching 12 bases. CDR3 length equals 15 residues. Per germline, CDR1 SEHNR and CDR2 FQNEAQ (reference sequence). Trimming removed 5 bases from V and 5 bases from J; junction bases left unmatched: 4. Here the CDR3 DNA reads TGTGCCAGCAGCCCCCGACTAGCGGGAGACAATGAGCAGTTCTTC. Translating gives CASSPRLAGDNEQFF.

The rearrangement joins TRBV2 to TRBJ2-2; D is uncertain. The CDR3 loop spans 16 amino acids. Trimming cost V 7 bases and J 1 base, with 16 bases left between them. The V gene's germline CDR1 is SNHLY and CDR2 FYNNEI. This CDR3 reads CASTPEALLNTGELFF. In DNA form, the CDR3 reads TGTGCCAGCACCCCTGAGGCCCTTCTGAACACCGGGGAGCTGTTTTTT.

The V gene is TRBV5-1, the J gene TRBJ1-1; D ambiguous. The CDR3 contains 13 residues. Trimming pared 0 bases from V and 3 bases from J, leaving 6 bases between. Germline-derived CDR1 and CDR2 are SGHRS and YFSETQ. CDR3 bases: TGCGCCAGCAGCTTGGTCTCCCACACTGAAGCTTTCTTT. Its protein is CASSLVSHTEAFF.

The chain is built from TRBV18 and TRBJ2-1; no clear D. There are 18 residues in the CDR3. Per the germline V gene, CDR1 is KGHSH and CDR2 is LQKENI. Deletions cut 4 bases from V and 0 bases from J, with 19 bases between. The CDR3 region has the DNA TGTGCCAGCTCACACGGAACGACGGCGTGGAGCTCCTACAATGAGCAGTTCTTC. Amino acids: CASSHGTTAWSSYNEQFF.

This CDR3 reads CASRQSSGNTIYF. The CDR3 coding sequence is TGTGCCAGTAGACAGAGCTCTGGAAACACCATATATTTT. The rearrangement joins TRBV19 to TRBJ1-3; D not resolved. Germline CDR1 LNHDA, CDR2 SQIVND (reference sequence). With 6 bases removed from V and 0 bases from J, the gap between germline ends came to 6 bases. The length of the CDR3 is 13 residues.

This chain uses TRBV24-1 with TRBJ2-3, with D possibly matching TRBD1 (5 bases). V lost 5 bases to trimming and J lost 0 bases, with 11 bases between them. The CDR3 is 15 residues long. Looked up from germline, CDR1 is KGHDR and CDR2 is SFDVKD. CDR3 sequence (DNA): TGTGCCACCAGTGGGGGCGGTACGAGCACAGATACGCAGTATTTT. Its translation: CATSGGGTSTDTQYF.

This clone occurred a few times. This rearrangement joins TRBV29-1 to TRBJ1-1; D unresolved. Trimming stripped 4 bases from V and 2 bases from J, with 8 bases between. Germline loops: CDR1 SQVTM, CDR2 ANQGSEA. CDR3 size: 12 residues. In nucleotides, the CDR3 is TGCAGCGTTGTTAGCAAAAACACTGAAGCTTTCTTT. Translated: CSVVSKNTEAFF.

The J gene is TRBJ2-6, the V gene TRBV30, with TRBD1 matching 7 bases. Germline V gene data show CDR1 as GTSNPN and CDR2 as SVGIG (reference sequence). J lost 2 bases, V lost 1 base, and 2 bases had no gene match. The CDR3 is 15 amino acids. CDR3 nucleotides: TGTGCCTGGAGTGCCGACAGGGCTGGGGCCAACGTCCTGACTTTC. Translation: CAWSADRAGANVLTF.

Worth noting for this clone: The sample contains more than one DNA sequence encoding this CDR3. The chain has TRBV15 and TRBJ2-7; 9 nucleotides match TRBD1. V lost 1 base and J lost 4; bases outside the gene matches: 2. The CDR3 contains 14 residues. Germline CDR1 reads LNHNV; CDR2 reads YYDKDF (reference sequence). Here the CDR3 DNA reads TGTGCCACCAGCAGAGCAGGACAGGGGTACGAGCAGTACTTC. Translating it yields CATSRAGQGYEQYF.

The V and J genes are TRBV4-2 and TRBJ2-1; no clear D. V lost 0 bases, J lost 8 bases, and 8 bases lay in between. Germline CDR1 is LGHNA and CDR2 is YNFKEQ. The CDR3 is made up of 13 amino acids. In nucleotides, the CDR3 is TGTGCCAGCAGCCAAGATTTCCCAGATGAGCAGTTCTTC. Its protein product is CASSQDFPDEQFF.

The chain employs TRBV7-2 and TRBJ1-1; TRBD1 is a possible D gene (6 bases). This CDR3 comprises 13 residues. CDR1 SGHTA and CDR2 FQGNSA come from the germline V gene. Trimming took 3 bases from V and 10 from J, leaving 15 bases between them. The CDR3 loop is CASSFRDNGAAFF. In DNA, the CDR3 is TGTGCCAGCAGCTTCCGGGACAACGGGGCAGCTTTCTTT. Using reference TRBV7-2 and TRBJ1-1 for the parts outside the CDR3, the full variable domain is GAGVSQSPSNKVTEKGKDVELRCDPISGHTALYWYRQSLGQGLEFLIYFQGNSAPDKSGLPSDRFSAERTGGSVSTLTIQRTQQEDSAVYLCASSFRDNGAAFFGQGTRLTVV.